The 12 T cell receptor beta chains below all came from one sample that was sequenced in a study of cytomegalovirus exposure and HLA in healthy donors. Only in-frame clones appear in the TCRdb table, and some are missing; sequencing was by immunoSEQ multiplex PCR. The sample shows about 130,000 clones, roughly 91% of them seen only once. The sequenced material came from PBMCs. Receptors were obtained from a man aged 25 to 40 in good health and CMV-seronegative.

The chain has TRBV5-4 and TRBJ1-4; D is ambiguous. Deletions cut 2 bases from V and 7 bases from J, with 9 bases between. Germline values: CDR1 SGHNT, CDR2 YYREEE (reference sequence). This CDR3 has 13 residues. CDR3 loop: CASSFRQSEKLFF. The CDR3, as DNA: TGTGCCAGCAGCTTCAGGCAATCTGAAAAACTGTTTTTT.

V gene TRBV4-3 combines with J gene TRBJ2-1; TRBD1 aligns across 9 bases. CDR3 length equals 16 residues. V was clipped by 5 bases and J by 4 bases; unmatched bases: 9. Germline assignment: CDR1 LGHNA and CDR2 YSLEER. The CDR3 DNA follows: TGCGCCAGCAGCTACGGAACAGGGGGCATGTACAATGAGCAGTTCTTC. It codes for CASSYGTGGMYNEQFF.

The rearrangement links TRBV6-5 to TRBJ2-1; 7 bases fit TRBD1. The CDR3 length is 14 residues. Losses at the gene ends were 6 bases for V and 8 bases for J; bases not matched to a gene: 10. Germline assignment: CDR1 MNHEY and CDR2 SVGAGI. For the CDR3, the DNA is TGTGCCAGCAGCCGATTTGAGGGGGCGGATGAGCAGTTCTTC. This codes for CASSRFEGADEQFF.

The genes are TRBV27 and TRBJ2-7, with 10 bases that match TRBD2. CDR1 MNHEY and CDR2 SMNVEV come from the germline V gene (reference sequence). This CDR3 region has 14 residues. V trimming: 5 bases; J trimming: 3 bases; junction bases outside the gene matches: 4. The CDR3 loop is CASSLAGAHYEQYF. The CDR3 nucleotides read TGTGCCAGCAGTCTAGCGGGGGCCCACTACGAGCAGTACTTC.

The gene calls are TRBV7-2 and TRBJ2-7; TRBD1 matches 9 bases. CDR1 is SGHTA and CDR2 is FQGNSA in the germline V gene. This CDR3 has 14 residues. V lost 4 bases to trimming and J lost 3 bases; unmatched junction nucleotides: 4. The CDR3 here is CASSYGTGFYEQYF. The CDR3 DNA sequence: TGTGCCAGCAGCTACGGGACAGGGTTCTACGAGCAGTACTTC.

This chain uses TRBV18 with TRBJ1-2, with 11 nucleotides matching TRBD1. From germline, CDR1 is KGHSH and CDR2 LQKENI. CDR3 length: 14 amino acids. With V trimmed by 8 bases and J by 2 bases, 4 bases remained unmatched. The CDR3 DNA reads TGTGCCAGCACCCGGGACAGGGGGAACTATGGCTACACCTTC. Encoded protein: CASTRDRGNYGYTF.

The gene calls are TRBV5-5 and TRBJ2-1; D possibly corresponds to TRBD2 (5 bases). The V end was cut by 0 bases, the J end by 7 bases, with 17 bases between. Germline CDR1 reads SGHKS; CDR2 reads YYEKEE (reference sequence). The CDR3 totals 16 residues. As DNA, the CDR3 is TGTGCCAGCAGCTTGGGTGGTCGGGCTAGCCTGAATGAGCAGTTCTTC. Residues: CASSLGGRASLNEQFF.

The chain links TRBV19 to TRBJ2-7, with 7 positions matching TRBD2. Germline loops: CDR1 LNHDA, CDR2 SQIVND (reference sequence). CDR3 length: 14 amino acids. The V and J ends lost 1 base and 5 bases, in that order; junction bases with no gene match: 5. The CDR3 loop is CASSIALAVDEQYF. The CDR3 DNA reads as TGTGCCAGTAGTATAGCTCTAGCGGTTGACGAGCAGTACTTC.

The rearrangement links TRBV7-9 to TRBJ2-7; D is unclear. This CDR3 comprises 13 residues. CDR1 is SEHNR and CDR2 is FQNEAQ in the germline V gene (reference sequence). The V and J ends lost 6 bases and 0 bases respectively, with 9 bases between them. The CDR3 sequence: CASSNPGSYEQYF. CDR3 in DNA: TGTGCCAGCAGTAACCCCGGCTCCTACGAGCAGTACTTC.

The gene calls are TRBV4-3 and TRBJ2-7, with D possibly being TRBD1 (6 bases). The ends were cut back, 3 bases at V and 2 bases at J, with 17 bases in the middle. The CDR3 is 16 residues long. In germline, CDR1 is LGHNA, CDR2 YSLEER. The CDR3 DNA sequence: TGCGCCAGCAGCCAGTCTCGGTGGACAGACACCTACGAGCAGTACTTC. Translating it yields CASSQSRWTDTYEQYF.

The gene calls are TRBV18 and TRBJ2-1; TRBD1 matches at 7 bases. Trimming removed 0 bases from V and 8 bases from J; junction bases left unmatched: 1. The CDR3 is made up of 13 amino acids. The germline V gene has CDR1 KGHSH and CDR2 LQKENI. CDR3 DNA sequence: TGTGCCAGCTCACCACCAGGGGGCTATGAGCAGTTCTTC. Its translation: CASSPPGGYEQFF.

The CDR3 DNA follows: TGTGCCAGCAGCCCCCGCGGGGCAGCGGGGGACTACAATGAGCAGTTCTTC. Its translation is CASSPRGAAGDYNEQFF. The rearrangement uses TRBV7-9 and TRBJ2-1; 8 bases match TRBD2. V gave up 5 bases and J gave up 3 bases; unmatched junction bases: 12. Germline CDR1 reads SEHNR; CDR2 reads FQNEAQ (reference sequence). The CDR3 totals 17 residues.